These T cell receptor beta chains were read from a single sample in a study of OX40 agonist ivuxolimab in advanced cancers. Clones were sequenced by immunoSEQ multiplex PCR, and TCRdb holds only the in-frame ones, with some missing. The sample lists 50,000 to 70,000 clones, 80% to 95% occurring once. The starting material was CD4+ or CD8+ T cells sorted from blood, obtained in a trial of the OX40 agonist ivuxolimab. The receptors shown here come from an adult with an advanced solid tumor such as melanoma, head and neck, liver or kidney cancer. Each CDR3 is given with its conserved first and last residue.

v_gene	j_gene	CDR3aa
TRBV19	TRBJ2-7	CASSIGTHGNEQYF
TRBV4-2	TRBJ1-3	CASSQETGSGNTIYF
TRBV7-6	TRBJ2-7	CASSLGGEGSYEQYF
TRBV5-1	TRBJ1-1	CASSWGQETTEAFF
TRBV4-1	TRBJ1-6	CASSQADLSSYNSPLHF
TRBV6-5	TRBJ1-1	CASRDGQGATEAFF
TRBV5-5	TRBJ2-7	CASSPGHGGSEQYF
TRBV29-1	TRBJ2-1	CSVVGTNPYNEQFF
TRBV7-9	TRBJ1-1	CASGLHTEAFF
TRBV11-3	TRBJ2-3	CASSLGGTSTDTQYF
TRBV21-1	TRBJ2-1	CASRKKVQSKVNNEQFF
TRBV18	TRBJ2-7	CASSGRDRENEQYF
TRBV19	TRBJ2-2	CASKQTEYTGELFF
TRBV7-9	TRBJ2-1	CASSLPGFNEQFF
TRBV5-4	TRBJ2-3	CASSQQGPDTQYF
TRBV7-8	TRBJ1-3	CASSRQGTGNTIYF
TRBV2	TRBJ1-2	CASRDRVSANYGYTF
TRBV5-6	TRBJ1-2	CASSLLQANYGYTF
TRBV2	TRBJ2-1	CASSSGTVSNNEQFF
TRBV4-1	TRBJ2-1	CASSQDYGGYNEQFF
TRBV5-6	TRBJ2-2	CASSQIGQGAGTGELFF
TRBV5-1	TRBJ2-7	CASSLGWDRAGEQYF
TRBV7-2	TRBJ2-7	CASRTFTGEEQYF